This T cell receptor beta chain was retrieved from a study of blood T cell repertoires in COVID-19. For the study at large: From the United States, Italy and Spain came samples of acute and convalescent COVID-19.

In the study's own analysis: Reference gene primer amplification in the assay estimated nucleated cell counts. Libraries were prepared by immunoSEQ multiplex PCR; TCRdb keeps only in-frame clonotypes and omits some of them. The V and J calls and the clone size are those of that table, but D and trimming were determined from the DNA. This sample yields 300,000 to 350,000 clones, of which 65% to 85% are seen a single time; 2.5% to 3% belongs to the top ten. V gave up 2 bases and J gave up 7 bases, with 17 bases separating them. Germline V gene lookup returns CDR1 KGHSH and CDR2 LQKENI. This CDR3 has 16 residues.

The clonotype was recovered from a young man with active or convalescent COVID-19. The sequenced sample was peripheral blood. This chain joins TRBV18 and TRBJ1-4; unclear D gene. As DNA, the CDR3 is TGTGCCAGCTCACCAGCGGTGGCAAGGCGGAGTGAAAAACTGTTTTTT. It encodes CASSPAVARRSEKLFF.